This TCR beta chain was captured in a study of shared clonotypes between healthy human individuals. Overall study results and limits: The study sampled only blood, and tissue repertoires likely differ. The naive CD4 repertoires of four donors were compared, and roughly 5% of clonotypes were shared. Owing to a small donor count, the genetic and exposure-history diversity represented was limited.

To note about this clone: Its antigen is undetermined. Other DNA sequences in the same sample also yield this CDR3.

Sequenced by immunoSEQ multiplex PCR; TCRdb stores in-frame clones only, minus some. There are under 1,100,000 clones in the sample; roughly 80% occur only once, and roughly 1.4% lies in the top ten. All of the donors resided in Nashville, Tennessee, and each was a Caucasian adult. The CDR3 loop spans 14 amino acids. CDR1 and CDR2 from the germline V gene are SGHAT and FQNNGV. With 3 bases removed from V and 2 bases from J, the gap between germline ends came to 9 bases. The genes are TRBV11-2 and TRBJ2-3, with D unclear. The sequence was obtained from a man younger than 35 in good health. The sample comprised memory CD4+ T cells sorted from blood. The subset: CD45RA-negative fraction. In nucleotides, the CDR3 is TGTGCCAGCAGCTTTTCCGGCCCCACAGATACGCAGTATTTT. Translation: CASSFSGPTDTQYF.